This T cell receptor beta chain appears in the sequencing data of a study of T-cell reconstitution after alpha-beta-depleted transplantation in children. This clonotype has just a few counts. The CDR3 is 15 residues long. In germline, CDR1 is DFQATT, CDR2 SNEGSKA (reference sequence). The V segment lost 1 base and the J segment 4 bases; nucleotides outside the gene matches: 8. The library targeted TCRbeta and was prepared with unique molecular identifiers. Using its own MiXCR run on the PCR reads, TCRdb lists one record per CDR3 protein. The sample has some 500,000 distinct CDR3 sequences, less than 35% seen once.

This sequence originates from a human donor who donated a stem cell graft to a child with aplastic anemia. This chain uses TRBV20-1 with TRBJ2-3; 7 bases map to TRBD2. This specimen consisted of PBMCs from the stem cell graft donor, obtained from the stem cell graft. CDR3 nucleotide sequence: TGCAGTGCTAGAGGGGATCGCGGGAGCCCAGATACGCAGTATTTT. Translated: CSARGDRGSPDTQYF.